This TCR beta chain comes out of a study of cytomegalovirus exposure and HLA in healthy donors. Regarding the study as a whole: Most observed TCR sequences were rare, whereas some public TCRs were detected in many donors.

CDR1 and CDR2 from the germline V gene are MDHEN and SYDVKM. This CDR3 has 15 residues. V was trimmed by 2 bases and J by 7 bases, leaving 17 bases between them. 60 Vbeta and 13 Jbeta primers were used in PCR. Measured with immunoSEQ multiplex PCR; TCRdb has only the in-frame clones, and not every one. This sample has over 250,000 clones, with 70% to 90% found just once. Of note for this clone: As yet, its antigen is unknown.

The specimen was PBMCs. The V call is TRBV28, the J call TRBJ1-2, with D perhaps matching TRBD1 (5 bases). This TCR was recovered from a man aged 35 to 55 in good health and CMV-seropositive. CDR3 in DNA: TGTGCCAGCAGTTTACCCCGGGACTCGGCGGGTGGCTACACCTTC. This sequence encodes CASSLPRDSAGGYTF.